A selection of T cell receptor beta chains follows, all from one sample in a study of response to subunit inactivated influenza vaccine. MiXCR, applied by TCRdb to the RT-PCR reads, yields one record per CDR3 protein. The table lists 490,000 or so distinct CDR3 sequences, about 7.6% of them singletons. The input for sequencing was PBMCs from blood, taken around 25 months after vaccination. These receptors were taken from a man between 50 and 75 years old who received an inactivated influenza vaccine. CDR3s include the opening cysteine and the closing phenylalanine or tryptophan. A D gene is named only where the DNA matches it firmly. Size values are once, few and many counts, or a class for expanded clones, and some rows have none.

v_gene	d_gene	abundance	j_gene	CDR3nt	CDR3aa
TRBV12-3/TRBV12-4	TRBD2	many	TRBJ2-1	TGTGCCAGCACCGGACTAGCGGGAATCTCCTACAATGAGCAGTTCTTC	CASTGLAGISYNEQFF
TRBV7-6	-	many	TRBJ2-7	TGTGCCAGCAGTCATACGTTCCGGCCATACGAGCAGTACTTC	CASSHTFRPYEQYF
TRBV12-3/TRBV12-4	-	few	TRBJ2-2	TGTGCCAGCAGTCCCGAGACGAACACCGGGGAGCTGTTTTTT	CASSPETNTGELFF
TRBV12-3/TRBV12-4	-	-	TRBJ1-5	TGTGCCAGCAGGGACAGTTTTAATAGCAATCAGCCCCAGCATTTT	CASRDSFNSNQPQHF
TRBV19	TRBD1	-	TRBJ2-1	TGTGCCAGTAGCAGGGGGAACGGACTCTTCAATGAGCAGTTCTTC	CASSRGNGLFNEQFF
TRBV27	-	few	TRBJ2-3	TGTGCCAGCAGTTTATGGGCTGGCACAGATACGCAGTATTTT	CASSLWAGTDTQYF
TRBV5-1	TRBD2	many	TRBJ2-2	TGCGCCAGCAGCCGTAGGACTAGCGATGGCACCGGGGAGCTGTTTTTT	CASSRRTSDGTGELFF
TRBV7-9	-	-	TRBJ1-6	TGTGCCAGCACGTCAACATCTTCGAATTCACCCCTCCACTTT	CASTSTSSNSPLHF
TRBV6-1	-	-	TRBJ1-2	TGTGCCAGCAGTGAAGCGACAGCCAACTATGGCTACACCTTC	CASSEATANYGYTF
TRBV7-9	TRBD2	many	TRBJ2-3	TGTGCCAGCAGCTTAAGCGGGGGGGCAGATACGCAGTATTTT	CASSLSGGADTQYF
TRBV18	-	many	TRBJ2-7	TGTGCCAGCTCACCAAGTGGGGTCTCCTACGAGCAGTACTTC	CASSPSGVSYEQYF
TRBV7-6	-	-	TRBJ2-7	TGTGCCAGCAGCAAAAGGGCGGGAGAGCAGTACTTC	CASSKRAGEQYF
TRBV10-3	-	few	TRBJ2-5	TGTGCCATCAGTGAGCCCGGGACCCCGGGGGCAGAGACCCAGTACTTC	CAISEPGTPGAETQYF
TRBV28	TRBD1	few	TRBJ1-1	TGTGCCAGCAGTTTGCCGGGACAGGAAGCTTTCTTT	CASSLPGQEAFF
TRBV20-1	-	few	TRBJ1-2	TGCAGTGCTAGTAGCGCGGCCAGTCCCTTCGATGGCTACACCTTC	CSASSAASPFDGYTF
TRBV27	-	-	TRBJ1-1	TGTGCCAGCAGTCCTATCAGGCGGGGCACTGAAGCTTTCTTT	CASSPIRRGTEAFF
TRBV28	-	-	TRBJ2-3	TGTGCCAGCAGTCTCCCATACCCCACAGATACGCAGTATTTT	CASSLPYPTDTQYF
TRBV24-1	TRBD2	many	TRBJ2-2	TGTGCCACCAGTGATACCTCAGGACTAGCGGGGGAATACGGGGAGCTGTTTTTT	CATSDTSGLAGEYGELFF
TRBV7-9	-	few	TRBJ2-5	TGTGCCAGCAGCCCCGGAGGGGGGGAAGGGGAGACCCAGTACTTC	CASSPGGGEGETQYF
TRBV6-1	-	few	TRBJ2-3	TGTGCCAGCAGTGAGCGAGGAGATACGCAGTATTTT	CASSERGDTQYF